The clone carrying this T cell receptor (beta chain) came up many times. As yet, its antigen is unknown. V shed 4 bases and J shed 2 bases, with 4 bases lying between them. Germline CDR1 SEHNR, CDR2 FQNEAQ (reference sequence). The CDR3 is 12 amino acids. This entry belongs to a study of T-cell reconstitution after alpha-beta-depleted transplantation in children. As it was prepared, the TCRbeta library received unique molecular identifiers. TCRdb recomputed calls from the PCR reads with MiXCR, one row per CDR3 protein. Of around 270,000 distinct CDR3 sequences in the sample, roughly a tenth are singletons; the top ten hold 7.5%. Study results and limitations: Reports say that about two months after transplant, the alpha-beta T cells came out of several hundred graft clones that had expanded. Diversity of TCRbeta at day 60 was high in some patients, arising from surviving recipient T cells and thymic progenitors. Diversity and T-cell counts at one year after transplant derived mostly from new T cells.

The genes are TRBV7-9 and TRBJ2-3; D not certain. This specimen consisted of PBMCs, obtained before TCRalphabeta/CD19-depleted stem cell transplant. This clonotype originated in a boy under two years old with acute myeloid leukemia, due to receive a stem cell transplant. The CDR3 DNA is TGTGCCAGCAGCTACCCCACAGATACGCAGTATTTT. Protein sequence: CASSYPTDTQYF.